This TCR beta chain was observed in a study of blood T cell repertoires in COVID-19. Study in general: Spain, Italy and the United States supplied samples that represented acute and convalescent COVID-19.

This CDR3 comprises 15 residues. From germline, CDR1 is SQVTM and CDR2 ANQGSEA. The J segment lost 7 bases and the V segment lost 2 bases, leaving 13 bases of the junction unmatched. TCRdb keeps only in-frame clones here, not all; method: immunoSEQ multiplex PCR. This table has tens of thousands of clones, 65% to 90% appearing once. The chain has TRBV29-1 and TRBJ1-2, with 7 bases matching TRBD1. The clonotype originates from a man aged 35 to 55 with acute or convalescent COVID-19. Sample: peripheral blood. CDR3 amino acids: CSVERGSDRVGGYTF. The CDR3 coding sequence is TGCAGCGTTGAACGAGGCTCAGACAGGGTCGGTGGCTACACCTTC.